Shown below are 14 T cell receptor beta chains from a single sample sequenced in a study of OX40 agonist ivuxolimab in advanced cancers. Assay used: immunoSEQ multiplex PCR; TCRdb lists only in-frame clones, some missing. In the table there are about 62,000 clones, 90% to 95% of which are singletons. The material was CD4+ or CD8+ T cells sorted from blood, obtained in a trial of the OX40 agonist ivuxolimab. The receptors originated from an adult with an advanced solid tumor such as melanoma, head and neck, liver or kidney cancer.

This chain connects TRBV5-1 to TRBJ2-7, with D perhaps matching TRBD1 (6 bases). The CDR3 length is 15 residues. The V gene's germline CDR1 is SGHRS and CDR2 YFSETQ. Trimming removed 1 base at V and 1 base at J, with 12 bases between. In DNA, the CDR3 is TGCGCCAGCAGCTTGAGGGGGATAGGATCCTACGAGCAGTACTTC. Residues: CASSLRGIGSYEQYF.

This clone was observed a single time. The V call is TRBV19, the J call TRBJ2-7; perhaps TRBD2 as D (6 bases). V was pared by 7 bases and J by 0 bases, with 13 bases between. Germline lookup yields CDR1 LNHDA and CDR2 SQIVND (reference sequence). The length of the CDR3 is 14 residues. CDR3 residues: CASTHAGSSYEQYF. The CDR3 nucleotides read TGTGCCAGTACGCACGCGGGGAGCTCCTACGAGCAGTACTTC.

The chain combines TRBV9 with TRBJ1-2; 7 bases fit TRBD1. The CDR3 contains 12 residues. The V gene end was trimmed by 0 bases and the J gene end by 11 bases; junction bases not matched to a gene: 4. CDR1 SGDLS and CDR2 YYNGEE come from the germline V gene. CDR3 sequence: CASSVGTGVYTF. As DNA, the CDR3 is TGTGCCAGCAGCGTAGGGACAGGCGTTTACACCTTC. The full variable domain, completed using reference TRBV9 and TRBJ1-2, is DSGVTQTPKHLITATGQRVTLRCSPRSGDLSVYWYQQSLDQGLQFLIQYYNGEERAKGNILERFSAQQFPDLHSELNLSSLELGDSALYFCASSVGTGVYTFGSGTRLTVV.

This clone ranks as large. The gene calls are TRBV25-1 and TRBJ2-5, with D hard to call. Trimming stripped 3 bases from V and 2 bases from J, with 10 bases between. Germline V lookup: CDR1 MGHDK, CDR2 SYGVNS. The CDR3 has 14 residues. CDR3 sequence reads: CASSDRWGQETQYF. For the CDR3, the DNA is TGTGCCAGCAGTGATAGGTGGGGTCAAGAGACCCAGTACTTC.

The CDR3 region is CASSPVDRPSGNTIYF. In DNA, the CDR3 is TGTGCCAGCAGTCCCGTGGACAGGCCCTCTGGAAACACCATATATTTT. The rearrangement joins TRBV27 to TRBJ1-3; 7 bases are shared with TRBD1. The J segment lost 0 bases and the V segment lost 5 bases, leaving 7 bases of the junction unmatched. The CDR3 totals 16 residues. Germline lookup yields CDR1 MNHEY and CDR2 SMNVEV (reference sequence).

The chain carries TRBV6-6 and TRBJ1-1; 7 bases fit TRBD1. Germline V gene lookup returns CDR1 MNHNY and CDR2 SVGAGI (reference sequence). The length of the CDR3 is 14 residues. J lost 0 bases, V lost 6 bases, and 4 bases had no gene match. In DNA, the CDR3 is TGTGCCAGCAGCAACAGGGGAATGAACACTGAAGCTTTCTTT. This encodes CASSNRGMNTEAFF.

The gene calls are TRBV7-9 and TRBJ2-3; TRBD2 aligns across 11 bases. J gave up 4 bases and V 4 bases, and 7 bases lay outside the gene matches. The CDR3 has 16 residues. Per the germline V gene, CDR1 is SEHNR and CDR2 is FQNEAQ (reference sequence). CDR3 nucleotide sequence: TGTGCCAGCAGCTCTTTACTAGCGGGGGTCCCAGATACGCAGTATTTT. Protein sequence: CASSSLLAGVPDTQYF.

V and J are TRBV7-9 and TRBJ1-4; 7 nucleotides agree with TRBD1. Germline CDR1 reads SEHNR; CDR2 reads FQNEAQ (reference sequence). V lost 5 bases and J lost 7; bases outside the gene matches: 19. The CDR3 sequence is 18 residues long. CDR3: CASSKEDRRSGKSEKLFF. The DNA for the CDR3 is TGTGCCAGCAGCAAAGAGGACAGGAGGAGTGGGAAAAGTGAAAAACTGTTTTTT.

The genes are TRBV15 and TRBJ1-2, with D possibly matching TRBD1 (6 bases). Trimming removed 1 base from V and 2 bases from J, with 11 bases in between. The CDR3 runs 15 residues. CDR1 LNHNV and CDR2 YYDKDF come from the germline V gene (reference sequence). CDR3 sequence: CATSRGQDLNYGYTF. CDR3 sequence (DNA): TGTGCCACCAGCAGAGGACAGGACTTGAACTATGGCTACACCTTC.

The CDR3 reads CASSGQTSGGADTQYF. The CDR3, as DNA: TGTGCCAGCAGCGGCCAGACTAGCGGGGGCGCAGATACGCAGTATTTT. The chain combines TRBV9 with TRBJ2-3; TRBD2 aligns across 12 bases. The CDR3 loop spans 16 amino acids. Germline CDR1 is SGDLS and CDR2 is YYNGEE. Trimming took 3 bases from V and 4 from J; bases not matched to a gene: 6.

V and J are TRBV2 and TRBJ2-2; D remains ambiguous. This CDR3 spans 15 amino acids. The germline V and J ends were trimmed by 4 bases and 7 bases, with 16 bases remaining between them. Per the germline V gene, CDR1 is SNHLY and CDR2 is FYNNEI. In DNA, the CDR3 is TGTGCCAGCAGTGTCCCCTATGAGTACGGCGGGGAGCTGTTTTTT. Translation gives CASSVPYEYGGELFF. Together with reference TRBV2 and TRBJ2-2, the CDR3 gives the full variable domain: EPEVTQTPSHQVTQMGQEVILRCVPISNHLYFYWYRQILGQKVEFLVSFYNNEISEKSEIFDDQFSVERPDGSNFTLKIRSTKLEDSAMYFCASSVPYEYGGELFFGEGSRLTVL.

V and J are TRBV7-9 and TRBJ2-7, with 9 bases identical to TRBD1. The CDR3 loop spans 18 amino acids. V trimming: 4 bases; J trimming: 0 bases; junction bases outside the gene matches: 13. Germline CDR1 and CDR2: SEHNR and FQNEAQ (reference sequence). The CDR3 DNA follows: TGTGCCAGCAGCTGGGACAGGGCTCTTCACGCTTCCTCCTACGAGCAGTACTTC. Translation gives CASSWDRALHASSYEQYF.

In nucleotides, the CDR3 is TGTGCCAGCAGTCCGCACTCAGGGAGCCACGAGCAGTACTTC. Its translation is CASSPHSGSHEQYF. The genes are TRBV5-5 and TRBJ2-7; D could derive from TRBD1 or TRBD2 (5 bases each). Germline values: CDR1 SGHKS, CDR2 YYEKEE (reference sequence). The CDR3 is made up of 14 amino acids. Trimming took 5 bases from V and 5 from J, leaving 17 bases between them.

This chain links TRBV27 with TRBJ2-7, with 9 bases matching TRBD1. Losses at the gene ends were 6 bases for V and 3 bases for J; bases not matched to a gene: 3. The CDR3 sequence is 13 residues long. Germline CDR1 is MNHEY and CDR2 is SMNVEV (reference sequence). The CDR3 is CASSPGQGYEQYF. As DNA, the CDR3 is TGTGCCAGCAGCCCGGGACAGGGCTACGAGCAGTACTTC.